These 20 T cell receptor beta chains originate from one sample sequenced in a study of T cell repertoires in cytomegalovirus infection. From the reads, TCRdb called clonotypes with MiXCR, one entry per CDR3 protein. The data hold around 740,000 distinct CDR3 sequences, with under 40% observed a single time. Specimen: PBMCs. These receptors originate from a human donor in good health (CMV status not recorded). Some clones in this sample may be carry-over from other donors' samples.

This clonotype occurred many times. This chain uses TRBV28 with TRBJ1-5; 8 nucleotides match TRBD1. Germline assignment: CDR1 MDHEN and CDR2 SYDVKM. The CDR3 has 14 residues. The V and J ends lost 6 bases and 8 bases, in that order; junction bases with no gene match: 9. This chain's CDR3 is CASSSPYRGKPQHF. In DNA, the CDR3 is TGTGCCAGCAGCAGCCCTTACAGGGGGAAGCCCCAGCATTTT.

This clonotype showed up many times. The genes are TRBV19 and TRBJ2-1; the D is unclear. Germline V gives CDR1 LNHDA, CDR2 SQIVND (reference sequence). The CDR3 runs to 13 residues. Trimming pared 7 bases from V and 9 bases from J, leaving 16 bases between. The CDR3 here is CASTHTGLPEQFF. The CDR3 nucleotides read TGTGCCAGTACCCACACCGGGCTACCTGAGCAGTTCTTC.

This chain links TRBV28 with TRBJ1-1, with D possibly TRBD1 on 6 matching bases. Trimming stripped 5 bases from V and 7 bases from J, with 11 bases between. Looked up from germline, CDR1 is MDHEN and CDR2 is SYDVKM. The CDR3 is made up of 12 amino acids. CDR3 region: CASSVDSDEAFF. Written as DNA, the CDR3 is TGTGCCAGCAGTGTGGACAGCGATGAAGCTTTCTTT.

The chain is built from TRBV12-3 or TRBV12-4 and TRBJ2-2, with unresolved D. The CDR3 contains 14 residues. Trimming cost V 2 bases and J 4 bases, with 8 bases left between them. CDR3 loop: CASSLPEITGELFF. CDR3 sequence (DNA): TGTGCCAGCAGTTTACCCGAGATCACCGGGGAGCTGTTTTTT.

This clonotype was detected many times. The V gene is TRBV7-2, the J gene TRBJ2-3, with unresolved D. CDR1 SGHTA and CDR2 FQGNSA come from the germline V gene. CDR3 size: 12 residues. Trimming removed 6 bases from V and 5 bases from J, with 9 bases in between. Here the CDR3 DNA reads TGTGCCAGCAGTTATAGATTAGATACGCAGTATTTT. Amino acid sequence: CASSYRLDTQYF. The full variable domain, in which reference TRBV7-2 and TRBJ2-3 provide the parts outside the CDR3, is GAGVSQSPSNKVTEKGKDVELRCDPISGHTALYWYRQSLGQGLEFLIYFQGNSAPDKSGLPSDRFSAERTGGSVSTLTIQRTQQEDSAVYLCASSYRLDTQYFGPGTRLTVL.

This clonotype was observed a few times. CDR3 sequence reads: CASSFDRQAGELFF. The CDR3 bases are TGTGCCAGCAGTTTCGACCGACAGGCCGGGGAGCTGTTTTTT. This sequence joins TRBV12-3 or TRBV12-4 and TRBJ2-2; D possibly corresponds to TRBD1 (6 bases). The CDR3 length is 14 residues. Trimming pared 3 bases from V and 6 bases from J, leaving 11 bases between.

This clonotype was observed a few times. This chain uses TRBV7-9 with TRBJ2-2; 8 nucleotides align to TRBD1. The CDR3 length is 13 residues. The V gene end was trimmed by 5 bases and the J gene end by 7 bases; junction bases not matched to a gene: 3. Germline V CDR1 and CDR2: SEHNR, FQNEAQ (reference sequence). In DNA, the CDR3 is TGTGCCAGCAGCCCGACAGGGGACGGGGAGCTGTTTTTT. This sequence encodes CASSPTGDGELFF.

This chain connects TRBV6-6 to TRBJ2-5; D may match TRBD1 or TRBD2 (7 bases each). This CDR3 is 16 amino acids long. Germline V gives CDR1 MNHNY, CDR2 SVGAGI (reference sequence). Trimming cost V 0 bases and J 4 bases, with 15 bases left between them. The CDR3 coding sequence is TGTGCCAGCAGTTACTCATCAGGGGGGGAAGGAGAGACCCAGTACTTC. Amino acid sequence: CASSYSSGGEGETQYF.

This clonotype was seen more than once but under ten times. The rearrangement uses TRBV28 and TRBJ1-6; no reliable D call. The CDR3 sequence is 16 residues long. Per germline, CDR1 MDHEN and CDR2 SYDVKM. Deletions cut 1 base from V and 4 bases from J, with 11 bases between. CDR3 sequence reads: CASSLLGPTYNSPLHF. Here the CDR3 DNA reads TGTGCCAGCAGTTTATTGGGTCCGACATATAATTCACCCCTCCACTTT. The variable domain in full, completed from reference TRBV28 and TRBJ1-6, reads DVKVTQSSRYLVKRTGEKVFLECVQDMDHENMFWYRQDPGLGLRLIYFSYDVKMKEKGDIPEGYSVSREKKERFSLILESASTNQTSMYLCASSLLGPTYNSPLHFGNGTRLTVT.

This clonotype was recorded at least ten times. The genes are TRBV7-6 and TRBJ1-4; possibly TRBD1 for D (6 bases). V gave up 5 bases and J gave up 0 bases, with 19 bases separating them. Germline V gene data show CDR1 as SGHVS and CDR2 as FNYEAQ. There are 18 residues in the CDR3. CDR3 region: CASSPPTGIAATNEKLFF. CDR3 nucleotides: TGTGCCAGCAGCCCACCTACAGGGATAGCTGCAACTAATGAAAAACTGTTTTTT. Full variable domain (remainder filled in from reference TRBV7-6 and TRBJ1-4): GAGVSQSPRYKVTKRGQDVALRCDPISGHVSLYWYRQALGQGPEFLTYFNYEAQQDKSGLPNDRFSAERPEGSISTLTIQRTEQRDSAMYRCASSPPTGIAATNEKLFFGSGTQLSVL.

This clonotype was seen more than once but under ten times. The chain uses TRBV28 and TRBJ1-1; D may be TRBD1 (6 bases). V lost 6 bases, J lost 5 bases, and 16 bases lay in between. CDR3 length: 14 amino acids. In germline, CDR1 is MDHEN, CDR2 SYDVKM. The CDR3 loop reads CASRTLGGRTEAFF. DNA of the CDR3: TGTGCCAGCAGAACCCTCGGGGGGCGTACTGAAGCTTTCTTT.

To note about this clonotype: A junction end diverges from the germline sequence, so it may reflect a read error. The rearrangement joins TRBV12-3 or TRBV12-4 to TRBJ1-1; D gene ambiguous. This CDR3 spans 13 amino acids. The CDR3 is CTSSFAGIPEAFF. CDR3 coding DNA: TGTACCAGCAGTTTTGCCGGGATACCTGAAGCTTTCTTT.

This clonotype was picked up a small number of times. This chain links TRBV4-1 with TRBJ1-1; 8 bases map to TRBD1. Germline V gene data show CDR1 as MGHRA and CDR2 as YSYEKL. This CDR3 has 13 amino acids. V dropped 1 base and J dropped 6; count of bases not matched to a gene: 1. DNA of the CDR3: TGCGCCAGCAGCCAAGGGACAGGGTCTGAAGCTTTCTTT. This encodes CASSQGTGSEAFF.

This clonotype was seen more than once but under ten times. The genes are TRBV5-5 and TRBJ2-5; 7 nucleotides align to TRBD2. The CDR3 sequence is 15 residues long. The J segment lost 13 bases and the V segment lost 0 bases, leaving 15 bases of the junction unmatched. The germline CDR1 and CDR2 sequences are SGHKS and YYEKEE (reference sequence). CDR3 protein: CASSLGEGRAMGRYF. The CDR3 DNA follows: TGTGCCAGCAGCTTGGGGGAGGGCAGGGCGATGGGCCGGTACTTC.

This clonotype turned up a few times. The V and J genes are TRBV5-6 and TRBJ1-4, with a weak D call TRBD1 (6 bases). Trimming cost V 2 bases and J 1 base, with 12 bases left between them. This CDR3 contains 16 residues. Germline CDR1 SGHDT, CDR2 YYEEEE. The CDR3 protein is CASSFSGAGTNEKLFF. As DNA, the CDR3 is TGTGCCAGCAGCTTTTCAGGGGCAGGAACTAATGAAAAACTGTTTTTT.

The chain combines TRBV12-3 or TRBV12-4 with TRBJ2-3, with D perhaps being TRBD1 or TRBD2 (7 bases each). V gave up 3 bases and J gave up 7 bases, with 17 bases separating them. The CDR3 length is 15 residues. CDR3 sequence reads: CASSFREDRRHTQYF. The CDR3 DNA reads TGTGCCAGCAGTTTTCGGGAGGACAGGAGGCATACGCAGTATTTT.

This clonotype was found a few times. CDR3 sequence: CASSFRGPSGANVLTF. In DNA form, the CDR3 reads TGTGCCAGCAGCTTCAGGGGGCCGTCCGGGGCCAACGTCCTGACTTTC. The V and J genes are TRBV7-9 and TRBJ2-6, with 8 bases that match TRBD1. The CDR3 sequence is 16 residues long. V lost 3 bases and J lost 4; bases outside the gene matches: 5. Germline-derived CDR1 and CDR2 are SEHNR and FQNEAQ (reference sequence). Full variable domain (rest looked up from reference TRBV7-9 and TRBJ2-6): DTGVSQNPRHKITKRGQNVTFRCDPISEHNRLYWYRQTLGQGPEFLTYFQNEAQLEKSRLLSDRFSAERPKGSFSTLEIQRTEQGDSAMYLCASSFRGPSGANVLTFGAGSRLTVL.

In its sample, this clonotype was seen many times. The chain has TRBV30 and TRBJ2-5, with a weak D call TRBD2 (6 bases). Germline V lookup: CDR1 GTSNPN, CDR2 SVGIG (reference sequence). This CDR3 is built from 12 residues. V gave up 2 bases and J gave up 4 bases, with 8 bases separating them. The CDR3 region has the DNA TGTGCCTGGAGTATGGGGGGAGAGACCCAGTACTTC. Residues: CAWSMGGETQYF.

Turning to this clonotype: Given a much more abundant clone one base away, this may be a read error. V gene TRBV7-2 combines with J gene TRBJ2-1, with TRBD2 identical over 13 bases. CDR1 is SGHTA, CDR2 FQGNSA, per germline. This CDR3 is built from 14 residues. The V gene end was trimmed by 6 bases and the J gene end by 11 bases; junction bases not matched to a gene: 7. CDR3 DNA: TGTGCCAGCAGAACACGGACTAGCGGGGGTAAGCAGTTCTTC. This sequence encodes CASRTRTSGGKQFF.

The chain links TRBV5-1 to TRBJ1-1, with 8 bases aligning to TRBD1. Per germline, CDR1 SGHRS and CDR2 YFSETQ. The CDR3 extends over 16 amino acids. The J segment lost 1 base and the V segment lost 2 bases, leaving 7 bases of the junction unmatched. In DNA, the CDR3 is TGCGCCAGCAGCTTCCTACAGGGGGGCACGAACACTGAAGCTTTCTTT. Translation gives CASSFLQGGTNTEAFF.